The next 13 T cell receptor beta chains were all read from a single sample in a study of beta chain features in type 1 diabetes. Investigators reverse transcribed all isolated RNA, so they sequenced expressed TCRB transcripts. Libraries were prepared by immunoSEQ multiplex PCR; TCRdb keeps only in-frame clonotypes and omits some of them. The repertoire consists of approximately 140,000 clones, with about 9.1% occurring once and the leading ten covering almost 0.65%. Sequencing input: central memory CD4+ T cells from blood. These receptors came from a woman in her thirties or forties in good health.

This clone was found many times. Sequence at one end of the junction differs from germline and may be a read error. The chain carries TRBV11-2 and TRBJ2-1; D is uncertain. This CDR3 region has 11 residues. CDR1 is SGHAT, CDR2 FQNNGV, per germline. The CDR3 DNA sequence: TGTGCCAGCAGCCACTACATTGAGCAGTTCTTC. Translating it yields CASSHYIEQFF.

This clone was observed a few times. The CDR3: CASSLYVMGLGTRLPYEQYF. In DNA form, the CDR3 reads TGTGCCAGCAGCTTATACGTTATGGGGCTGGGGACTAGACTCCCCTACGAGCAGTACTTC. This chain joins TRBV7-8 and TRBJ2-7; 8 bases line up with TRBD2. The CDR3 totals 20 residues. CDR1 is SGHVS and CDR2 is FQNEAQ in the germline V gene. J gave up 2 bases and V 2 bases, and 20 bases lay outside the gene matches.

This clone showed up just a few times. V is TRBV11-2 and J is TRBJ1-1, with D maybe TRBD1 (5 bases). The V and J ends lost 6 bases and 2 bases respectively, with 10 bases between them. Germline loops: CDR1 SGHAT, CDR2 FQNNGV. The CDR3 consists of 13 residues. CDR3 region: CASRQTENTEAFF. The CDR3 nucleotides read TGTGCCAGCAGACAGACAGAAAACACTGAAGCTTTCTTT.

This clone was seen a handful of times. The genes are TRBV9 and TRBJ2-1; TRBD2 matches at 7 bases. The germline V gene encodes CDR1 SGDLS and CDR2 YYNGEE. V lost 0 bases, J lost 4 bases, and 4 bases stayed unmatched. The CDR3 has 15 amino acids. For the CDR3, the DNA is TGTGCCAGCAGCGTAGTCGGCGGGGGTTACAATGAGCAGTTCTTC. It codes for CASSVVGGGYNEQFF.

In its sample, this clone was seen a few times. The chain combines TRBV4-3 with TRBJ1-6, with D possibly TRBD1 on 5 matching bases. This CDR3 comprises 17 residues. CDR1 and CDR2 from the germline V gene are LGHNA and YSLEER. With 0 bases removed from V and 0 bases from J, the gap between germline ends came to 9 bases. CDR3 in amino acids: CASSQDHRISYNSPLHF. CDR3 sequence (DNA): TGCGCCAGCAGCCAAGACCACAGGATCTCCTATAATTCACCCCTCCACTTT.

There are a few counts of this clone. The chain combines TRBV7-9 with TRBJ2-3; the match to TRBD1 covers 7 bases. Germline trimming cut 0 bases from V and 2 bases from J; bases unmatched to any gene: 2. Germline values: CDR1 SEHNR, CDR2 FQNEAQ (reference sequence). CDR3 length: 15 amino acids. The CDR3 here is CASSLAGTDTDTQYF. CDR3 coding DNA: TGTGCCAGCAGCTTAGCGGGGACAGACACAGATACGCAGTATTTT.

This clone appeared a few times. The DNA for the CDR3 is TGCGCCAGCAGCTTGGATGGACAGGGGCAGAACACTGAAGCTTTCTTT. Translated: CASSLDGQGQNTEAFF. This chain connects TRBV5-1 to TRBJ1-1, with 9 bases matching TRBD1. This CDR3 comprises 16 residues. CDR1 and CDR2 (germline): SGHRS, YFSETQ. V was clipped by 0 bases and J by 1 base; unmatched bases: 4.

This clone appeared a few times. The chain links TRBV7-6 to TRBJ2-4, with TRBD1 matching over 7 bases. The V gene's germline CDR1 is SGHVS and CDR2 FNYEAQ. The CDR3 loop spans 17 amino acids. V dropped 5 bases and J dropped 0; count of bases not matched to a gene: 10. The CDR3 spells CASSPQTGSVAKNIQYF. The CDR3 region has the DNA TGTGCCAGCAGCCCCCAGACAGGGTCGGTAGCCAAAAACATTCAGTACTTC.

The CDR3 nucleotides are TGTGCCAGCAGCTTGGTATGGGGGGAAGAGACCCAGTACTTC. It is translated as CASSLVWGEETQYF. The chain recombines TRBV5-6 with TRBJ2-5; D might be TRBD2 (6 bases). CDR3 length: 14 residues. Germline V gene sequence: CDR1 SGHDT, CDR2 YYEEEE. V shed 0 bases and J shed 3 bases, with 9 bases lying between them.

This clone was recorded a few times. In nucleotides, the CDR3 is TGTGCCAGCTCACCACGGGAGACAGGGTTAGGGGCCAACGTCCTGACTTTC. It yields the protein CASSPRETGLGANVLTF. This sequence joins TRBV18 and TRBJ2-6, with TRBD1 matching 7 bases. The germline V gene encodes CDR1 KGHSH and CDR2 LQKENI. The ends lost 1 base at V and 4 bases at J; junction bases unmatched: 7. The CDR3 is 17 amino acids.

The chain couples TRBV19 to TRBJ1-1; D perhaps matches TRBD1 (5 bases). The germline V and J ends were trimmed by 4 bases and 0 bases, with 12 bases remaining between them. The CDR3 spans 15 residues. Germline CDR1 reads LNHDA; CDR2 reads SQIVND (reference sequence). Here the CDR3 reads CASSNSGGVNTEAFF. The CDR3 coding sequence is TGTGCCAGTAGTAATTCGGGAGGGGTGAACACTGAAGCTTTCTTT. Full variable domain (outside the CDR3, taken from reference TRBV19 and TRBJ1-1): DGGITQSPKYLFRKEGQNVTLSCEQNLNHDAMYWYRQDPGQGLRLIYYSQIVNDFQKGDIAEGYSVSREKKESFPLTVTSAQKNPTAFYLCASSNSGGVNTEAFFGQGTRLTVV.

The table lists this clone with many counts. The chain couples TRBV7-9 to TRBJ2-5; TRBD2 matches 7 bases. The CDR3 is 15 residues long. V trimming: 3 bases; J trimming: 5 bases; junction bases outside the gene matches: 9. Germline CDR1 and CDR2: SEHNR and FQNEAQ (reference sequence). The CDR3 DNA follows: TGTGCCAGCAGCTTTACGGGGGGTTCCGGTGAGACCCAGTACTTC. This gives the protein CASSFTGGSGETQYF. The full variable domain, rest sourced from reference TRBV7-9 and TRBJ2-5, is DTGVSQNPRHKITKRGQNVTFRCDPISEHNRLYWYRQTLGQGPEFLTYFQNEAQLEKSRLLSDRFSAERPKGSFSTLEIQRTEQGDSAMYLCASSFTGGSGETQYFGPGTRLLVL.

The genes are TRBV7-9 and TRBJ2-5; 8 bases match TRBD1. V shed 1 base and J 3 bases; nucleotides not matched to a gene: 10. The length of the CDR3 is 17 residues. Germline CDR1 and CDR2: SEHNR and FQNEAQ (reference sequence). The CDR3 DNA follows: TGTGCCAGCAGCTTAGACCTCCAGCAGGGGGCTAAAGAGACCCAGTACTTC. Translating gives CASSLDLQQGAKETQYF.